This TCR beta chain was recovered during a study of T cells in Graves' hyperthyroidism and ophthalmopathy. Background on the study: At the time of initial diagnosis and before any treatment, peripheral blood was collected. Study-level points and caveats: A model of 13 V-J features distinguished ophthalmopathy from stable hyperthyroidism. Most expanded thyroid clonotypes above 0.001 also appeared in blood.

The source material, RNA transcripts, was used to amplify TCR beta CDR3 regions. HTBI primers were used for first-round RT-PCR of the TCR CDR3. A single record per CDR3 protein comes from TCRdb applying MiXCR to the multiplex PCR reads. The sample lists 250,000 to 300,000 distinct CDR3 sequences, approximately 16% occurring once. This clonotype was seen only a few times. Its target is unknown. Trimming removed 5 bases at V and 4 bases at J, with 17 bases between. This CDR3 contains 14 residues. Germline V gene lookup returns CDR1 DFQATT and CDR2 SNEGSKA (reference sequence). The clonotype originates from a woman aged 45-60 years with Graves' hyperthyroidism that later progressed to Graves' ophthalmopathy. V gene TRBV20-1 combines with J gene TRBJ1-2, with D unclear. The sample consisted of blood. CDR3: CSAANMTGIYGYTF. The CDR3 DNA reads TGCAGTGCTGCTAATATGACTGGGATCTATGGCTACACCTTC.